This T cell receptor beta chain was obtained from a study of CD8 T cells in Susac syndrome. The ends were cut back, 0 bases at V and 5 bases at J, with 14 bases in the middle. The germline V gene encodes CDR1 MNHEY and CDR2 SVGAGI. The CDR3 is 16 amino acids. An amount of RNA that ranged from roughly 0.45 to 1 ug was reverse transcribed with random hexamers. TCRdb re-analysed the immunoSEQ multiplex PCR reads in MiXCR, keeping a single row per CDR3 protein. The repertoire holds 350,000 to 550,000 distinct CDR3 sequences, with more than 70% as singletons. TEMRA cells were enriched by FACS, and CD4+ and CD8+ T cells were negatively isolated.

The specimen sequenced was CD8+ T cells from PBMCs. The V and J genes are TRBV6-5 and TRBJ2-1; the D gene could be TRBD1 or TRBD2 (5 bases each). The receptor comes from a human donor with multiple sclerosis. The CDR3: CASSYSYTQGDNEQFF. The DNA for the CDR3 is TGTGCCAGCAGTTACTCGTACACCCAGGGAGACAATGAGCAGTTCTTC.